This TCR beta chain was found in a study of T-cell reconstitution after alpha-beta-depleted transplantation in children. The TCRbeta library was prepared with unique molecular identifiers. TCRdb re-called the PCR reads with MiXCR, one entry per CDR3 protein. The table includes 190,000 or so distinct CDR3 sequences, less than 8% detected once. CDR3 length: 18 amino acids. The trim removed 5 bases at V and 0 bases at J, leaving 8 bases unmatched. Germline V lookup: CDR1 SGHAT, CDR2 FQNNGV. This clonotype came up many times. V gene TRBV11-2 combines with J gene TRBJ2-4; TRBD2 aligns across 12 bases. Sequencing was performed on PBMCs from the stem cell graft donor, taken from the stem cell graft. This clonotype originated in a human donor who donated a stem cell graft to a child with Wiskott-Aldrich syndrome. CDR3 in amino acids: CASSPIASGGVAKNIQYF. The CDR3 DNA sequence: TGTGCCAGCAGCCCGATCGCTAGCGGGGGGGTAGCCAAAAACATTCAGTACTTC.